These T cell receptor beta chains were read from a single sample in a study of T cell responses to AZD1222 COVID-19 vaccine. Sequencing was performed with immunoSEQ multiplex PCR; in TCRdb, only in-frame clones are kept and a portion is missing. Of fewer than 100,000 clones listed, around 90% are singletons. This sample comprised peripheral blood, obtained 28 days after the second AZD1222 dose. These receptors were collected from an adult who received the AZD1222 COVID-19 vaccine. Each CDR3 is given with its conserved first and last residue. Each record gives: clone size, V gene, J gene, D gene, CDR3 DNA, CDR3 protein. A D gene is named only where the DNA matches it firmly. Size is stated for part of the rows, as once, few or many counts, or as a class when the clone is expanded.

size: once; V: TRBV7-2; J: TRBJ1-2; D: NA; DNA: TGTGCCAGCAGCCCCCTCCCCGGCTACTATGGCTACACCTTC; CDR3: CASSPLPGYYGYTF
size: NA; V: TRBV7-2; J: TRBJ1-4; D: NA; DNA: TGTGCCAGCAGCTCGTTCGGCGGGGGAGGTGAAAAACTGTTTTTT; CDR3: CASSSFGGGGEKLFF
size: NA; V: TRBV4-3; J: TRBJ1-2; D: NA; DNA: TGCGCCAGCAGCCAAGGGAGGGCCCGTGCGACAGATGGCTACACCTTC; CDR3: CASSQGRARATDGYTF
size: NA; V: TRBV19; J: TRBJ1-1; D: TRBD1; DNA: TGTGCCAGTAGTATATTTCGGACAGGGGATGCTTTCTTT; CDR3: CASSIFRTGDAFF
size: NA; V: TRBV5-1; J: TRBJ1-1; D: TRBD1; DNA: TGCGCCAGCAGCAGCGGACAGGGGGCGGGAACTGAAGCTTTCTTT; CDR3: CASSSGQGAGTEAFF
size: NA; V: TRBV18; J: TRBJ2-7; D: NA; DNA: TGTGCCAGCTCACCGGGACTCCAGACCTACGAGCAGTACTTC; CDR3: CASSPGLQTYEQYF
size: once; V: TRBV3-1/TRBV3-2; J: TRBJ1-1; D: NA; DNA: TGTGCCAGCAGCCAGGATCCAGGGGAGACTGAAGCTTTCTTT; CDR3: CASSQDPGETEAFF
size: few; V: TRBV6-2/TRBV6-3; J: TRBJ2-2; D: NA; DNA: TGTGCCAGCAGTTACTCGGGGTTCAGAGGGAACACCGGGGAGCTGTTTTTT; CDR3: CASSYSGFRGNTGELFF
size: NA; V: TRBV10-3; J: TRBJ2-6; D: TRBD1; DNA: TGTGCCATCAGTTGGGACAGAAACTCTGGGGCCAACGTCCTGACTTTC; CDR3: CAISWDRNSGANVLTF
size: NA; V: TRBV5-1; J: TRBJ2-2; D: TRBD2; DNA: TGCGCCAGCAGGGCGACTAGCAACACCGGGGAGCTGTTTTTT; CDR3: CASRATSNTGELFF
size: NA; V: TRBV12-5; J: TRBJ2-2; D: NA; DNA: TGTGCTAGTGGTTTGGTACGGTCAGGGAACACCGGGGAGCTGTTTTTT; CDR3: CASGLVRSGNTGELFF
size: NA; V: TRBV2; J: TRBJ1-1; D: NA; DNA: TGTGCCAGCATGGGGAACACTGAAGCTTTCTTT; CDR3: CASMGNTEAFF
size: NA; V: TRBV30; J: TRBJ1-5; D: NA; DNA: TGTGCCTGGGCGGCGGGGCAGAATCAGCCCCAGCATTTT; CDR3: CAWAAGQNQPQHF
size: NA; V: TRBV20-1; J: TRBJ1-1; D: NA; DNA: TGCAGTGCTAGTAATCCAGTTTTCAGTCGGAACACTGAAGCTTTCTTT; CDR3: CSASNPVFSRNTEAFF
size: NA; V: TRBV7-8; J: TRBJ1-5; D: NA; DNA: TGTGCCAGCAGCTTAGCGGGCAGCCGCAATCAGCCCCAGCATTTT; CDR3: CASSLAGSRNQPQHF
size: NA; V: TRBV5-1; J: TRBJ1-4; D: NA; DNA: TGCGCCAGCAGCTCTATGAATGAAAAACTGTTTTTT; CDR3: CASSSMNEKLFF
size: NA; V: TRBV18; J: TRBJ1-3; D: NA; DNA: TGTGCCAGCTCACCAACACCGGGGGTTACTGGAAACACCATATATTTT; CDR3: CASSPTPGVTGNTIYF
size: NA; V: TRBV7-3; J: TRBJ2-3; D: NA; DNA: TGTGCCAGCAGCCCGACCCTCGGGGACCGCGGCGCGGGCACGCAGTATTTT; CDR3: CASSPTLGDRGAGTQYF
size: NA; V: TRBV7-2; J: TRBJ2-5; D: TRBD1; DNA: TGTGCCAGCAGCTCGCCCGGACAGGGAGGAGAGACCCAGTACTTC; CDR3: CASSSPGQGGETQYF
size: NA; V: TRBV7-3; J: TRBJ2-7; D: NA; DNA: TGTGCCAGCAGCTTAAGCCCCGGAGAGCAGTACTTC; CDR3: CASSLSPGEQYF
size: NA; V: TRBV19; J: TRBJ1-3; D: NA; DNA: TGTGCCAGTAGTACCTCAGCACGAGGCAGTGGAAACACCATATATTTT; CDR3: CASSTSARGSGNTIYF
size: NA; V: TRBV6-2/TRBV6-3; J: TRBJ2-3; D: NA; DNA: TGTGCCAGCAGTTACTTCACAGATACGCAGTATTTT; CDR3: CASSYFTDTQYF
size: once; V: TRBV4-2; J: TRBJ1-6; D: NA; DNA: TGTGCCAGCAGCCAAGAAGGGGGGAGTACCTATAATTCACCCCTCCACTTT; CDR3: CASSQEGGSTYNSPLHF
size: NA; V: TRBV7-2; J: TRBJ1-2; D: NA; DNA: TGTGCCAGCAGCTTAGGTTGGAGCCCCGGGGACTATGGCTACACCTTC; CDR3: CASSLGWSPGDYGYTF
size: few; V: TRBV29-1; J: TRBJ2-1; D: NA; DNA: TGCAGCGTTGAAGTTGGACCTCGCAATGAGCAGTTCTTC; CDR3: CSVEVGPRNEQFF
size: NA; V: TRBV18; J: TRBJ2-7; D: TRBD2; DNA: TGTGCCAGCTCACTTCGGGGGGGAGAGCAGTACTTC; CDR3: CASSLRGGEQYF